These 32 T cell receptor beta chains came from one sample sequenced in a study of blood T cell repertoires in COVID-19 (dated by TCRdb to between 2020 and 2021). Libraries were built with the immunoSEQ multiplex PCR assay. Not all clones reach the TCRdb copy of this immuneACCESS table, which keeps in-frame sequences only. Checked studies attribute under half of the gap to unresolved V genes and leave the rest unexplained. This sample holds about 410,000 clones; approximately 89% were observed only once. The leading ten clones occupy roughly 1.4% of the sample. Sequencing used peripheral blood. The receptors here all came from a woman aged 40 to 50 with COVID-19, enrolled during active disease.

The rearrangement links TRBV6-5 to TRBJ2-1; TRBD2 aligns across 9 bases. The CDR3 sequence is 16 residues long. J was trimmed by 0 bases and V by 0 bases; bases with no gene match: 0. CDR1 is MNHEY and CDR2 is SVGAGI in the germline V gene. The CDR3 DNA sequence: TGTGCCAGCAGTTACTCTAGCGGGAGCTCCTACAATGAGCAGTTCTTC. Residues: CASSYSSGSSYNEQFF.

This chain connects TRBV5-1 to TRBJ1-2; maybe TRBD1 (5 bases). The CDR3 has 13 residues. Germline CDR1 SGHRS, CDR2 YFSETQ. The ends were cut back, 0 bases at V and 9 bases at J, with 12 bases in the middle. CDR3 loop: CASSLEGDNSYTF. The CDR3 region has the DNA TGCGCCAGCAGCTTGGAAGGGGATAACAGCTACACCTTC.

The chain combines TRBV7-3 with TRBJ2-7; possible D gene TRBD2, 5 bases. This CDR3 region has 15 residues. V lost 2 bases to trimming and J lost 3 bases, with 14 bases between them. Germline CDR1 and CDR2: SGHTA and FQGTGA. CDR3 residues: CASSLDGVRSYEQYF. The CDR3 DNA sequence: TGTGCCAGCAGCTTAGACGGGGTGAGGAGCTACGAGCAGTACTTC.

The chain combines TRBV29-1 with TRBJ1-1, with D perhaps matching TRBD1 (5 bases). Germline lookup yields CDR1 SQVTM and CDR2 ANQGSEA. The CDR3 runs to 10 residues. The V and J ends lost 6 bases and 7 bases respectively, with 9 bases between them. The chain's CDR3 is CSVRGNEAFF. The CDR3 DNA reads TGCAGCGTACGGGGGAATGAAGCTTTCTTT.

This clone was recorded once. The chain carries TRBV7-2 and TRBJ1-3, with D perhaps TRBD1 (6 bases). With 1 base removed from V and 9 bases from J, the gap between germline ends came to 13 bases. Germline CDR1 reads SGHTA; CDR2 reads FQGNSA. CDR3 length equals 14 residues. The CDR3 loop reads CASSLDRAARTIYF. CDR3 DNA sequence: TGTGCCAGCAGCTTAGACAGGGCCGCTCGCACCATATATTTT.

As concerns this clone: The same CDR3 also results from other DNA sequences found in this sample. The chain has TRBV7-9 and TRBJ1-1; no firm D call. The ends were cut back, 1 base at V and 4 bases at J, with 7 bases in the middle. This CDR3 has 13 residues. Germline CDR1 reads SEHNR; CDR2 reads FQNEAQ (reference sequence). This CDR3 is CASSLEGGTEAFF. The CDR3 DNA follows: TGTGCCAGCAGCTTAGAAGGAGGCACTGAAGCTTTCTTT.

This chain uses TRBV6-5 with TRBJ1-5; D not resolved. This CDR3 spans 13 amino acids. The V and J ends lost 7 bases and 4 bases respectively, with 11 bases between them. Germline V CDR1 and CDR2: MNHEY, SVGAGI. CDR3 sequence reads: CASNPGGNQPQHF. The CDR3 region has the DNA TGTGCCAGCAATCCAGGAGGGAATCAGCCCCAGCATTTT.

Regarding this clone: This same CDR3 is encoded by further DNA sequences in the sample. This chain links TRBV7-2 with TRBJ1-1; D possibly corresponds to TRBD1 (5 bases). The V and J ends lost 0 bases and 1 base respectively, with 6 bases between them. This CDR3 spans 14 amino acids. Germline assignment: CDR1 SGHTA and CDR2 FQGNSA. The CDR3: CASSLAQGNTEAFF. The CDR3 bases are TGTGCCAGCAGCTTAGCTCAGGGGAACACTGAAGCTTTCTTT.

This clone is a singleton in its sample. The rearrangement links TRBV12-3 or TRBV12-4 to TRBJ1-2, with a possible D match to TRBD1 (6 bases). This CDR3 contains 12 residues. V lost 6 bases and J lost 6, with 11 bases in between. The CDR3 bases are TGTGCCAGCAGGGGGGCTTCTCATGGCTACACCTTC. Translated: CASRGASHGYTF.

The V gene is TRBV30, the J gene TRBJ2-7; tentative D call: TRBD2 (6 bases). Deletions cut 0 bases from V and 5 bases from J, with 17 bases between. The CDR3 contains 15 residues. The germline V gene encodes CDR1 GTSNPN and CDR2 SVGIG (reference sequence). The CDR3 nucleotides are TGTGCCTGGAGTGTAAGGGGAGGATGGGCCAACGAGCAGTACTTC. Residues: CAWSVRGGWANEQYF. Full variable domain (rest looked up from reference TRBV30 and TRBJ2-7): SQTIHQWPATLVQPVGSPLSLECTVEGTSNPNLYWYRQAAGRGLQLLFYSVGIGQISSEVPQNLSASRPQDRQFILSSKKLLLSDSGFYLCAWSVRGGWANEQYFGPGTRLTVT.

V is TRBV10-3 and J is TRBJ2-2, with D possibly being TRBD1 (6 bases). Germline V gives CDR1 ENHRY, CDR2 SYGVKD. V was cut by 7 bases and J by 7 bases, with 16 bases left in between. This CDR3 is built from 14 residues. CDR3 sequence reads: CAIKAGAVGGELFF. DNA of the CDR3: TGTGCCATCAAGGCAGGGGCGGTCGGCGGGGAGCTGTTTTTT.

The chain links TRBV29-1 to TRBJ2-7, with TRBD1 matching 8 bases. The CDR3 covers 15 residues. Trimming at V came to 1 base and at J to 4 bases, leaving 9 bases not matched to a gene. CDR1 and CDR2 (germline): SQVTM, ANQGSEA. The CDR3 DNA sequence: TGCAGCGTTGAAGGAAGGCGACAGGGGCGTTACGAGCAGTACTTC. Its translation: CSVEGRRQGRYEQYF.

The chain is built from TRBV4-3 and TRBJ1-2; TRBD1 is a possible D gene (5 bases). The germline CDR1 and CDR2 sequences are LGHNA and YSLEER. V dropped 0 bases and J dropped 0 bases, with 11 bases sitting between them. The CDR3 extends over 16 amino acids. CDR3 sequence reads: CASSQDRVRSNYGYTF. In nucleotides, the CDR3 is TGCGCCAGCAGCCAAGACAGGGTACGCTCTAACTATGGCTACACCTTC.

The CDR3 loop reads CASSPHLGGLSSPLHF. The DNA for the CDR3 is TGTGCCAGCAGCCCCCACTTGGGGGGGTTGAGTTCACCCCTCCACTTT. The rearrangement links TRBV7-8 to TRBJ1-6, with D possibly matching TRBD1 (5 bases). Germline V gives CDR1 SGHVS, CDR2 FQNEAQ. The CDR3 is 16 amino acids. The V gene lost 5 bases and the J gene lost 9 bases, with 20 bases spanning the gap.

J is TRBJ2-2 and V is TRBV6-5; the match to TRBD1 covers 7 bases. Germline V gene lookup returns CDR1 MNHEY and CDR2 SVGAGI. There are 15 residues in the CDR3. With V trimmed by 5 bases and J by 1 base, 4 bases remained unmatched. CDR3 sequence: CASSMTGLNTGELFF. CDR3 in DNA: TGTGCCAGCAGTATGACAGGGCTGAACACCGGGGAGCTGTTTTTT.

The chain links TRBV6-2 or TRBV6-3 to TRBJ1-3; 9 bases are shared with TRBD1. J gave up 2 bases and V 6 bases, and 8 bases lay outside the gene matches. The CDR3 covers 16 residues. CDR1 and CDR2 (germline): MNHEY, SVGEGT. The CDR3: CASSVTGGQAGNTIYF. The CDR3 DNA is TGTGCCAGCAGCGTAACAGGGGGCCAAGCTGGAAACACCATATATTTT.

CDR3 loop: CASLGQGTLHF. CDR3 bases: TGTGCCAGCCTTGGACAGGGAACCCTCCACTTT. This sequence joins TRBV28 and TRBJ1-6; 8 nucleotides line up with TRBD1. Germline CDR1 reads MDHEN; CDR2 reads SYDVKM. CDR3 length: 11 residues. The ends lost 8 bases at V and 14 bases at J; junction bases unmatched: 5.

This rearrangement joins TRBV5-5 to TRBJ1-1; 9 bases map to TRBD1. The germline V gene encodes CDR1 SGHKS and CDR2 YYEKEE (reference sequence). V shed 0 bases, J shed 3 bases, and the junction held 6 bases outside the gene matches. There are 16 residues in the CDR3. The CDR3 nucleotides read TGTGCCAGCAGCTTGGATAGGGACAGGGAGGACACTGAAGCTTTCTTT. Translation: CASSLDRDREDTEAFF.

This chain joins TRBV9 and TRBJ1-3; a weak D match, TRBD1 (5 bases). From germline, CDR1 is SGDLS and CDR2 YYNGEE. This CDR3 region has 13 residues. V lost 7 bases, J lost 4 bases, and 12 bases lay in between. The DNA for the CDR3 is TGTGCCAGCTCCCCGGGGGACGGAAACACCATATATTTT. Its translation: CASSPGDGNTIYF.

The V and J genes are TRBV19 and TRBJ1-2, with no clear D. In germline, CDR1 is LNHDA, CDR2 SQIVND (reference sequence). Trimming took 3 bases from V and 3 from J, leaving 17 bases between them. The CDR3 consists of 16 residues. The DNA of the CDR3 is TGTGCCAGTAGTATTTCACATTCTCAGTCTTACTATGGCTACACCTTC. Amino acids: CASSISHSQSYYGYTF. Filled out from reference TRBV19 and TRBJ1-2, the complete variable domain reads DGGITQSPKYLFRKEGQNVTLSCEQNLNHDAMYWYRQDPGQGLRLIYYSQIVNDFQKGDIAEGYSVSREKKESFPLTVTSAQKNPTAFYLCASSISHSQSYYGYTFGSGTRLTVV.

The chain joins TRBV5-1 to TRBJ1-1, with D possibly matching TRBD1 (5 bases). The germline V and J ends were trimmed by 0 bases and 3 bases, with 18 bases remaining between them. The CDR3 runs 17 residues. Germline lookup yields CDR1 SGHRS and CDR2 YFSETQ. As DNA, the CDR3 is TGCGCCAGCAGCTTGGGACCGACAAGGGGTTTGGACACTGAAGCTTTCTTT. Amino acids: CASSLGPTRGLDTEAFF.

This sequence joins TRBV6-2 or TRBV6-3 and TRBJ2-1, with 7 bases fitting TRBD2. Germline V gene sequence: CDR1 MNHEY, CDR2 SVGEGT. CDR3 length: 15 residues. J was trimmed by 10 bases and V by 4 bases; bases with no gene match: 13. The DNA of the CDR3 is TGTGCCAGCAGTTCAGCCGGCGGGGGAGGGTCGGAGCAGTTCTTC. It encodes CASSSAGGGGSEQFF.

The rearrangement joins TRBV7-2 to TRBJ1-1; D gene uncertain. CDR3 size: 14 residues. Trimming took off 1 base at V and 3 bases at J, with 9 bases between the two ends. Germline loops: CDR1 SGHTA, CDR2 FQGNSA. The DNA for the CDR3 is TGTGCCAGCAGCTTAGGAGGAGGAGACACTGAAGCTTTCTTT. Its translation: CASSLGGGDTEAFF. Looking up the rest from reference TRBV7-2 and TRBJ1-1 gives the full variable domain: GAGVSQSPSNKVTEKGKDVELRCDPISGHTALYWYRQSLGQGLEFLIYFQGNSAPDKSGLPSDRFSAERTGGSVSTLTIQRTQQEDSAVYLCASSLGGGDTEAFFGQGTRLTVV.

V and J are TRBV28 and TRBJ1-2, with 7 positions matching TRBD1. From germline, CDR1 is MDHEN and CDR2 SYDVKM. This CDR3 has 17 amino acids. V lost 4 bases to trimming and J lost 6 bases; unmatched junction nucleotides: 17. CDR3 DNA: TGTGCCAGCAGTTCGACATACCGGGACAGTGACCAGCATGGCTACACCTTC. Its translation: CASSSTYRDSDQHGYTF.

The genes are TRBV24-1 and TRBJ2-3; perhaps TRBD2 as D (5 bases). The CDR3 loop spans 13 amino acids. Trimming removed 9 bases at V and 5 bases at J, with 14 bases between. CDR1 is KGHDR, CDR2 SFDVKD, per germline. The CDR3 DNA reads TGTGCCACCCGAGGTAGGGCGGGAGATACGCAGTATTTT. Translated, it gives CATRGRAGDTQYF.

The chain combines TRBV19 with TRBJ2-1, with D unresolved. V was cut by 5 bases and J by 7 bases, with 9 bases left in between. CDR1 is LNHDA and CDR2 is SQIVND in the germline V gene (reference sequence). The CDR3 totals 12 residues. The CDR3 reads CASSPSRNEQFF. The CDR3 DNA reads TGTGCCAGTAGTCCCTCCCGGAATGAGCAGTTCTTC. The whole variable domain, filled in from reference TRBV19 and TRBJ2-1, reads DGGITQSPKYLFRKEGQNVTLSCEQNLNHDAMYWYRQDPGQGLRLIYYSQIVNDFQKGDIAEGYSVSREKKESFPLTVTSAQKNPTAFYLCASSPSRNEQFFGPGTRLTVL.

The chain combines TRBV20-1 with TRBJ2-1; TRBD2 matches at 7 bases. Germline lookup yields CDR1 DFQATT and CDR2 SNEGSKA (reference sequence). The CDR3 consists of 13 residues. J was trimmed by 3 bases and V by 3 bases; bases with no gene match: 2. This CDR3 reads CSASTSDYNEQFF. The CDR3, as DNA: TGCAGTGCTAGTACTAGCGACTACAATGAGCAGTTCTTC.

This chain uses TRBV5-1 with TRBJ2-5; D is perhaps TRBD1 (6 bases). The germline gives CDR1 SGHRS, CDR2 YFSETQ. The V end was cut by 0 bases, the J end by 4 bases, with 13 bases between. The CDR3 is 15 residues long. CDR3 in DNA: TGCGCCAGCAGCTTGGCTACAGGGTTATCAGAGACCCAGTACTTC. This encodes CASSLATGLSETQYF.

The DNA for the CDR3 is TGTGCCAGCAGTTTAGTCCAGGGTTACACTGAAGCTTTCTTT. It yields the protein CASSLVQGYTEAFF. This sequence joins TRBV28 and TRBJ1-1; a possible D gene is TRBD1 (5 bases). V was shortened by 2 bases and J by 3 bases, with 10 bases between the two germline ends. The CDR3 extends over 14 amino acids. From germline, CDR1 is MDHEN and CDR2 SYDVKM.

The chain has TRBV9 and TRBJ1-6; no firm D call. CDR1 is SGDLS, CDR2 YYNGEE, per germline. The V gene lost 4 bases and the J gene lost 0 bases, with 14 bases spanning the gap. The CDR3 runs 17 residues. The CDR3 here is CASSRAESPSYNSPLHF. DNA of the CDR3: TGTGCCAGCAGCCGCGCGGAGTCGCCCTCCTATAATTCACCCCTCCACTTT. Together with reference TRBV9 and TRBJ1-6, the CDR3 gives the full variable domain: DSGVTQTPKHLITATGQRVTLRCSPRSGDLSVYWYQQSLDQGLQFLIQYYNGEERAKGNILERFSAQQFPDLHSELNLSSLELGDSALYFCASSRAESPSYNSPLHFGNGTRLTVT.

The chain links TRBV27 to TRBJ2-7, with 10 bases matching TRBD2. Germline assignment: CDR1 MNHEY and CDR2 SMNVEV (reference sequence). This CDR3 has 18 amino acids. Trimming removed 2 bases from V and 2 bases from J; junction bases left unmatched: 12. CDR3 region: CASSLLASGAGGAYEQYF. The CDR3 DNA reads TGTGCCAGCAGTTTACTCGCCTCGGGAGCGGGAGGGGCCTACGAGCAGTACTTC.

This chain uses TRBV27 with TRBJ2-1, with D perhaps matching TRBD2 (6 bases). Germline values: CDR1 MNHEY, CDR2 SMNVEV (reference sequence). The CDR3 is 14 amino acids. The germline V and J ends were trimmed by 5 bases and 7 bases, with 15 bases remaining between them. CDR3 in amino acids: CASSGADYPNEQFF. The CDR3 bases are TGTGCCAGCAGTGGGGCGGACTACCCAAATGAGCAGTTCTTC.